These 25 T cell receptor beta chains were sequenced from one sample in a study of blood T cells in healthy people across ages. It was with a sample-barcoded 5' primer and a J-beta primer mix that a second PCR of roughly 7 to 12 cycles was run. One entry per CDR3 protein results from TCRdb running MiXCR on the 5' RACE reads. The sample has over 550,000 distinct CDR3 sequences, under 30% seen once. Sequencing was done on a sample of blood. Receptors originate from an elderly woman in good health.

The rearrangement joins TRBV7-2 to TRBJ1-5, with 7 bases fitting TRBD1. CDR3 length: 14 amino acids. V lost 5 bases to trimming and J lost 5 bases; unmatched junction nucleotides: 6. Germline V gene data show CDR1 as SGHTA and CDR2 as FQGNSA. For the CDR3, the DNA is TGTGCCAGCAGCCAACAGGGACAGTATCAGCCCCAGCATTTT. This encodes CASSQQGQYQPQHF. The whole variable domain, remainder taken from reference TRBV7-2 and TRBJ1-5, is GAGVSQSPSNKVTEKGKDVELRCDPISGHTALYWYRQSLGQGLEFLIYFQGNSAPDKSGLPSDRFSAERTGGSVSTLTIQRTQQEDSAVYLCASSQQGQYQPQHFGDGTRLSIL.

This clonotype was counted at least ten times. The chain combines TRBV9 with TRBJ1-1; D not resolved. Germline CDR1 reads SGDLS; CDR2 reads YYNGEE. Trimming pared 3 bases from V and 0 bases from J, leaving 12 bases between. The CDR3 consists of 15 residues. The CDR3 region has the DNA TGTGCCAGCAGCGCCCTGAGCTTCATGAACACTGAAGCTTTCTTT. Its translation is CASSALSFMNTEAFF.

This clonotype was seen at least ten times. The chain joins TRBV5-1 to TRBJ2-3; the match to TRBD2 covers 8 bases. CDR3 length: 17 residues. Germline V lookup: CDR1 SGHRS, CDR2 YFSETQ. Trimming at V came to 2 bases and at J to 0 bases, leaving 8 bases not matched to a gene. CDR3 region: CASSFGDRGGSTDTQYF. The CDR3 DNA reads as TGCGCCAGCAGCTTCGGGGATCGGGGGGGAAGCACAGATACGCAGTATTTT.

V and J are TRBV25-1 and TRBJ1-3; 8 nucleotides agree with TRBD1. The CDR3 spans 17 residues. The V and J ends lost 5 bases and 2 bases, in that order; junction bases with no gene match: 11. Germline CDR1 MGHDK, CDR2 SYGVNS. The CDR3 loop is CASSPRTGTVAGNTIYF. The CDR3 DNA reads TGTGCCAGCAGTCCCCGGACAGGGACGGTGGCTGGAAACACCATATATTTT.

As for this clonotype: A read error may be the cause here, since a much bigger clone is one base away. J is TRBJ2-5 and V is TRBV24-1; D possibly uses TRBD1 or TRBD2 (5 bases each). This CDR3 has 15 residues. Germline V gene data show CDR1 as KGHDR and CDR2 as SFDVKD. The CDR3 DNA sequence: TGTACCACCAGTGCCTCGGGGCTAGGCCAAGAGACCCAGTACTTC. Its protein product is CTTSASGLGQETQYF.

In its sample, this clonotype was seen a few times. The chain couples TRBV20-1 to TRBJ1-1, with D possibly being TRBD1 (6 bases). The CDR3 is 14 amino acids. Germline V gene lookup returns CDR1 DFQATT and CDR2 SNEGSKA (reference sequence). V lost 0 bases, J lost 4 bases, and 12 bases lay in between. This CDR3 reads CSARDRRGGTEAFF. CDR3 in DNA: TGCAGTGCTAGAGATAGGAGAGGGGGCACTGAAGCTTTCTTT.

A note on this clonotype: This may stem from a read error, because a much larger clone lies one nucleotide away. The chain uses TRBV20-1 and TRBJ1-2; no firm D call. Looked up from germline, CDR1 is DFQATT and CDR2 is SNEGSKA (reference sequence). The CDR3 has 12 amino acids. The CDR3 DNA reads TGCAGGGCTAGCCCTTATGGGTATGGCTACACCTTC. Translated, it gives CRASPYGYGYTF.

This clonotype was observed a few times. The rearrangement links TRBV2 to TRBJ1-1, with a tentative D call TRBD1 (5 bases). Germline V gives CDR1 SNHLY, CDR2 FYNNEI. V dropped 7 bases and J dropped 4 bases, with 19 bases sitting between them. The CDR3 is made up of 15 amino acids. The DNA for the CDR3 is TGTGCCAGCACCAAGTCTCAGGGCGCAATCACTGAAGCTTTCTTT. It translates to CASTKSQGAITEAFF. Full variable domain (missing parts from reference TRBV2 and TRBJ1-1): EPEVTQTPSHQVTQMGQEVILRCVPISNHLYFYWYRQILGQKVEFLVSFYNNEISEKSEIFDDQFSVERPDGSNFTLKIRSTKLEDSAMYFCASTKSQGAITEAFFGQGTRLTVV.

The rearrangement joins TRBV7-2 to TRBJ2-1; no clear D gene. Germline V lookup: CDR1 SGHTA, CDR2 FQGNSA. Trimming left V 1 base short and J 0 bases short, with 7 bases between. This CDR3 region has 15 residues. CDR3 sequence: CASSLEDLSYNEQFF. As DNA, the CDR3 is TGTGCCAGCAGCTTAGAGGACCTCTCCTACAATGAGCAGTTCTTC.

In regard to this clonotype: Being one base from a much bigger clone, this may be a read error. V and J are TRBV7-2 and TRBJ2-7; D perhaps matches TRBD2 (5 bases). V was shortened by 1 base and J by 6 bases, with 13 bases between the two germline ends. The CDR3 totals 14 residues. CDR1 and CDR2 from the germline V gene are SGHTA and FQGNSA. CDR3 DNA: TGTGCCAGCAGCTTAGGGCAGTCGGGGTGCGAGCAGTACTTC. As protein: CASSLGQSGCEQYF.

This clonotype was counted at least ten times. This chain connects TRBV11-2 to TRBJ2-3; 11 bases agree with TRBD2. The CDR3 has 17 residues. Germline V lookup: CDR1 SGHAT, CDR2 FQNNGV. The ends lost 4 bases at V and 0 bases at J; junction bases unmatched: 6. The CDR3 sequence: CASSSGTSGPSTDTQYF. The CDR3 bases are TGTGCCAGCAGCTCCGGGACTAGCGGACCTAGCACAGATACGCAGTATTTT.

The sample holds a few counts of this clonotype. An end of the junction does not agree with germline; a read error may underlie this. The V and J genes are TRBV7-3 and TRBJ2-1; 9 bases line up with TRBD2. The CDR3 has 15 amino acids. Germline CDR1 reads SGHTA; CDR2 reads FQGTGA. CDR3 in DNA: TGTGCCAGCAGCTTAGGGACTAGCTCCTACAATGGGCAGTTCTTC. Translation gives CASSLGTSSYNGQFF.

J is TRBJ2-4 and V is TRBV15; D gene uncertain. Germline CDR1 LNHNV, CDR2 YYDKDF (reference sequence). The V gene lost 0 bases and the J gene lost 1 base, with 13 bases spanning the gap. The CDR3 is 17 residues long. The CDR3 nucleotides read TGTGCCACCAGCAGAGATGAGTTCGGACCCGCCAAAAACATTCAGTACTTC. Translation: CATSRDEFGPAKNIQYF. The full variable domain, in which reference TRBV15 and TRBJ2-4 provide the parts outside the CDR3, is DAMVIQNPRYQVTQFGKPVTLSCSQTLNHNVMYWYQQKSSQAPKLLFHYYDKDFNNEADTPDNFQSRRPNTSFCFLDIRSPGLGDTAMYLCATSRDEFGPAKNIQYFGAGTRLSVL.

This clonotype showed up many times. CDR3 amino acids: CSAPLAGVLQTQYF. CDR3 DNA sequence: TGCAGTGCACCCCTAGCGGGGGTTCTTCAGACCCAGTACTTC. This rearrangement joins TRBV20-1 to TRBJ2-5, with 10 bases aligning to TRBD2. This CDR3 has 14 amino acids. Unmatched junction bases numbered 10, after V lost 6 bases and J lost 6 bases. Germline assignment: CDR1 DFQATT and CDR2 SNEGSKA (reference sequence).

This clonotype was detected many times. The chain uses TRBV12-3 or TRBV12-4 and TRBJ2-5; D is unresolved. This CDR3 has 15 amino acids. V lost 6 bases and J lost 2, with 16 bases in between. CDR3 protein: CASSPNGHSQETQYF. The CDR3 nucleotides are TGTGCCAGCAGCCCGAATGGGCACAGTCAAGAGACCCAGTACTTC.

This clonotype was detected ten times or more. The chain has TRBV7-2 and TRBJ1-5; D call uncertain. With 5 bases removed from V and 0 bases from J, the gap between germline ends came to 8 bases. From germline, CDR1 is SGHTA and CDR2 FQGNSA. The CDR3 covers 14 residues. The CDR3: CASSLTDSNQPQHF. CDR3 nucleotide sequence: TGTGCCAGCAGCCTGACGGATAGCAATCAGCCCCAGCATTTT. The whole variable domain, filled in from reference TRBV7-2 and TRBJ1-5, reads GAGVSQSPSNKVTEKGKDVELRCDPISGHTALYWYRQSLGQGLEFLIYFQGNSAPDKSGLPSDRFSAERTGGSVSTLTIQRTQQEDSAVYLCASSLTDSNQPQHFGDGTRLSIL.

This clonotype has only a few counts. The rearrangement links TRBV3-1 to TRBJ2-2; D is uncertain. This CDR3 comprises 12 residues. Germline-derived CDR1 and CDR2 are LGHDT and YNNKEL (reference sequence). Trimming cost V 2 bases and J 7 bases, with 5 bases left between them. The CDR3 spells CASSQNGGELFF. The CDR3 nucleotides are TGTGCCAGCAGCCAAAACGGCGGGGAGCTGTTTTTT.

Remarks on this clonotype: A read error may be the cause here, since a much bigger clone is one base away. This chain connects TRBV12-3 or TRBV12-4 to TRBJ2-1; no reliable D call. The CDR3 spans 14 residues. Trimming stripped 4 bases from V and 13 bases from J, with 20 bases between. The DNA of the CDR3 is TGTGCCAGCAGTTACGCCAGGCACCAAGAGACCCAGTTCTTC. This translates into CASSYARHQETQFF.

This clonotype came up many times. V gene TRBV28 combines with J gene TRBJ2-5; the D is unclear. The CDR3 is 14 residues long. Germline V gene lookup returns CDR1 MDHEN and CDR2 SYDVKM. Trimming took off 5 bases at V and 3 bases at J, with 13 bases between the two ends. CDR3 region: CASSGEGFEETQYF. The CDR3 DNA reads as TGTGCCAGCAGTGGCGAAGGGTTTGAAGAGACCCAGTACTTC. The full variable domain, with the rest looked up from reference TRBV28 and TRBJ2-5, is DVKVTQSSRYLVKRTGEKVFLECVQDMDHENMFWYRQDPGLGLRLIYFSYDVKMKEKGDIPEGYSVSREKKERFSLILESASTNQTSMYLCASSGEGFEETQYFGPGTRLLVL.

The genes are TRBV20-1 and TRBJ2-7; D possibly matches TRBD1 or TRBD2 (5 bases each). The germline V and J ends were trimmed by 0 bases and 3 bases, with 18 bases remaining between them. This CDR3 comprises 16 residues. CDR1 and CDR2 (germline): DFQATT, SNEGSKA (reference sequence). CDR3 DNA: TGCAGTGCTAGAGACCTTGCGAACGGGGCTTACTACGAGCAGTACTTC. Translation gives CSARDLANGAYYEQYF.

CDR3 DNA sequence: TGTGCCAGTAGTAGGGGACTAGCGGGGGGGCCGGAGTTCTTC. It yields the protein CASSRGLAGGPEFF. This rearrangement joins TRBV19 to TRBJ2-1; 16 nucleotides match TRBD2. Germline-derived CDR1 and CDR2 are LNHDA and SQIVND (reference sequence). V lost 4 bases and J lost 14; bases outside the gene matches: 5. The length of the CDR3 is 14 residues. Full variable domain (remainder filled in from reference TRBV19 and TRBJ2-1): DGGITQSPKYLFRKEGQNVTLSCEQNLNHDAMYWYRQDPGQGLRLIYYSQIVNDFQKGDIAEGYSVSREKKESFPLTVTSAQKNPTAFYLCASSRGLAGGPEFFGPGTRLTVL.

Notes on this clonotype: Compared with germline, one end of the junction differs, possibly owing to a read error. The rearrangement links TRBV15 to TRBJ2-1, with TRBD1 matching over 9 bases. Germline V gene lookup returns CDR1 LNHNV and CDR2 YYDKDF (reference sequence). There are 14 residues in the CDR3. The DNA for the CDR3 is TGTGCCACCAGCGGGGACAGGGAGTACAATGAGCAGTTTTTC. As protein: CATSGDREYNEQFF.

The table lists this clonotype with many counts. The chain couples TRBV28 to TRBJ2-3; weak D call: TRBD2 (6 bases). The V and J ends lost 8 bases and 6 bases respectively, with 15 bases between them. From germline, CDR1 is MDHEN and CDR2 SYDVKM. The CDR3 runs to 13 residues. CDR3 residues: CASVRGLRDTQYF. The CDR3 DNA reads as TGTGCCAGCGTTCGGGGACTCCGGGATACGCAGTATTTT.

This chain joins TRBV5-1 and TRBJ1-1; D is undetermined. CDR3 length equals 12 residues. Germline V gene data show CDR1 as SGHRS and CDR2 as YFSETQ. The ends were cut back, 10 bases at V and 0 bases at J, with 10 bases in the middle. Here the CDR3 reads CASGSMNTEAFF. CDR3 sequence (DNA): TGCGCCTCCGGCTCCATGAACACTGAAGCTTTCTTT. The full variable domain, rest sourced from reference TRBV5-1 and TRBJ1-1, is KAGVTQTPRYLIKTRGQQVTLSCSPISGHRSVSWYQQTPGQGLQFLFEYFSETQRNKGNFPGRFSGRQFSNSRSEMNVSTLELGDSALYLCASGSMNTEAFFGQGTRLTVV.

The V and J genes are TRBV2 and TRBJ1-5; D unclear. The V and J ends lost 6 bases and 1 base respectively, with 13 bases between them. The CDR3 is 15 amino acids. Germline-derived CDR1 and CDR2 are SNHLY and FYNNEI. CDR3 nucleotide sequence: TGTGCCAGCAGGAAGGAGGGTTTGAGCAATCAGCCCCAGCATTTT. Amino acids: CASRKEGLSNQPQHF.